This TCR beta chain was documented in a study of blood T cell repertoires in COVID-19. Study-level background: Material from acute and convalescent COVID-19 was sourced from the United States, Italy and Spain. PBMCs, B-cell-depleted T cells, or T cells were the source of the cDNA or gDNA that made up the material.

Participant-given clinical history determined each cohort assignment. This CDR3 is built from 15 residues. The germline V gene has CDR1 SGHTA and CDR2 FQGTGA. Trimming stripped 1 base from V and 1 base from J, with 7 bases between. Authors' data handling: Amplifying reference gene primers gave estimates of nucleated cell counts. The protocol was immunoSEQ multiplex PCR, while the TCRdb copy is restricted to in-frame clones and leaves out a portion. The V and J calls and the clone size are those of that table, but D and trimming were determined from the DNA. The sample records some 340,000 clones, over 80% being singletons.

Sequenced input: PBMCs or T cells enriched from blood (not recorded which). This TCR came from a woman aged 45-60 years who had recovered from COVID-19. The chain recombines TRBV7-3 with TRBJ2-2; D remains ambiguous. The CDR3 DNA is TGTGCCAGCAGCTTAATCCCACAGAACACCGGGGAGCTGTTTTTT. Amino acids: CASSLIPQNTGELFF.